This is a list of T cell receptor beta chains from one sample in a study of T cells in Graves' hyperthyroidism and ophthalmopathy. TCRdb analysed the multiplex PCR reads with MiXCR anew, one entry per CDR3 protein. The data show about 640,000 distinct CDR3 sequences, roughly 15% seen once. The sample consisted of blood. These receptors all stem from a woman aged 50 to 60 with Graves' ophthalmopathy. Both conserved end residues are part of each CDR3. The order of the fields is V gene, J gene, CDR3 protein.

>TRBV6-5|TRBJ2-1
CASSYRMVRGIMDEQFF
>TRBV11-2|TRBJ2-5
CASSSETDLQETQYF
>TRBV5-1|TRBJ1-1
CASSLGEEAFF
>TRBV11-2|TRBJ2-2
CASSFSGGTGELFF
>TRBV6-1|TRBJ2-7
CASSASGRWGYEQYF
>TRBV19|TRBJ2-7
CASSGRGYEQYF
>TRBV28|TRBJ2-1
CASSLPELAGSRNEQFF
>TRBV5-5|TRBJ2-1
CASSITSGSFFNEQFF
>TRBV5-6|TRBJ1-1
CASSATGLNTEAFF
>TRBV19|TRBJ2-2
CASTVLANTGELFF
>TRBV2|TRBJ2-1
CASGAYSGNEQFF
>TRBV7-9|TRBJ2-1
CASTPGRVRRYNKGNEQFF
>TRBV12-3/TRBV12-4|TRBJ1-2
CASRGTGGINYGYTF
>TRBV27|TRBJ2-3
CASRVAGTTNTDTRYF
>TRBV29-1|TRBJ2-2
CSVERTRYGGELFF
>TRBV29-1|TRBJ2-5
CSARRGGGTQETQYF
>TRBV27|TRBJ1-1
CASSVVGLNTEAFF
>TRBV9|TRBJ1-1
CASSVFTGGNTEAFF
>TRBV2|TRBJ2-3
CASRGLAGGTDTQYF
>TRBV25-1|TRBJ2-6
CAAVGQGRSGANVLTF
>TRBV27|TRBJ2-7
CASSLRGSPHEQYF
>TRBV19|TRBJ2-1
CASSIEGGRGYNEQFF
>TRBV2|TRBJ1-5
CASRPGQGRQPQHF
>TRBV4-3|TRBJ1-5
CASSPVVAGNQPQHF
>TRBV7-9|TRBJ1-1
CASSLEDSLPNTEAFF
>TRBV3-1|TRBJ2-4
CASSQGRQLAKNIQYF
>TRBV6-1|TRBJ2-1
CASSDWRESEQFF
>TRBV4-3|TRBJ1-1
CASSQVGFGRFPATEAFF
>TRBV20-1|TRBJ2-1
CSALEGSYNEQFF
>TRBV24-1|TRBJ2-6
CATSRGAGANALTF
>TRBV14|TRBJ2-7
CASSQALTSDRFAYEQHF
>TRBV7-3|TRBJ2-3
CASSLSAGPGEDTQYF
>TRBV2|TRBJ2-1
CASSRTSGNEQFF
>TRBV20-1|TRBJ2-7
CSAWDVLAGDTYEQYF
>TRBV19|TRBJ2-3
CASSISGADTQYF
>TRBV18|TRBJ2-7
CASSPPGQNYEQYF
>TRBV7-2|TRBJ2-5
CASSLWWTSGQETQYF
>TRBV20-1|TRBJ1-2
CSAKFPGNYGYTF
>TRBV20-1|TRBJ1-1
CSARVQGTNTEAFF
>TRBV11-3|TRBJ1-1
CASSFGKRGDTEAFF
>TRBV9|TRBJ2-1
CASSVASGRELDEQFF